This T cell receptor (beta chain) was documented in a study of neurological immune-mediated disorders. This CDR3 comprises 14 residues. V was pared by 4 bases and J by 4 bases, with 13 bases between. TCRdb reprocessed the 5' RACE reads with MiXCR, giving one entry per CDR3 protein. The data hold tens of thousands of distinct CDR3 sequences, with roughly 7% observed a single time. The rearrangement joins TRBV6-7 to TRBJ1-2; the D gene is possibly TRBD1 (6 bases). TRBV6-7 is flagged as an ORF with uncertain function. Source material: PBMCs. The receptor's source is a woman in her 40s in good health. CDR3 coding DNA: TGTGCCAGCAGTTCCCGGGACACGCCCTATGGCTACACCTTC. It specifies CASSSRDTPYGYTF.